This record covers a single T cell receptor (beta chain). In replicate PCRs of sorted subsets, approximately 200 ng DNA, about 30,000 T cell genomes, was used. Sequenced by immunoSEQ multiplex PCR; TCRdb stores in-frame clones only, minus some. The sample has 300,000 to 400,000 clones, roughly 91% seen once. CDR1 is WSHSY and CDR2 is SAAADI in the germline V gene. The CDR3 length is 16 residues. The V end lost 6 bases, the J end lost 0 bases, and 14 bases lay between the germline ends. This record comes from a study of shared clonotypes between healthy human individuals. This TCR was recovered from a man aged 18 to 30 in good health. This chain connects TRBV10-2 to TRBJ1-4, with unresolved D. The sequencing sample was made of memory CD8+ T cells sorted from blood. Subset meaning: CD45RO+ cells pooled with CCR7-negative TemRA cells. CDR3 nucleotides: TGCGCCAGCAGGATGGCCGTCCGTACAACTAATGAAAAACTGTTTTTT. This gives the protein CASRMAVRTTNEKLFF.